This T cell receptor beta chain was found in a study of blood T cell repertoires in COVID-19. Sequencing was performed with immunoSEQ multiplex PCR; in TCRdb, only in-frame clones are kept and a portion is missing. The sample yields under 200,000 clones, just under 90% seen once. Germline V gives CDR1 MNHEY, CDR2 SVGAGI. After removal of 8 bases from V and 4 bases from J, the junction contained 6 bases not matched to a gene. The CDR3 loop spans 13 amino acids. V usage is TRBV6-5 and J usage is TRBJ1-2; TRBD1 matches at 8 bases. The clonotype comes from a woman between 65 and 79 years old with COVID-19, enrolled during active disease. Sequenced sample: peripheral blood. CDR3 sequence (DNA): TGTGCCAGCGGACAGGGAGGGACCTATGGCTACACCTTC. It is translated as CASGQGGTYGYTF.